Sequencing of this T cell receptor beta chain was carried out in a study of T cells in Graves' hyperthyroidism and ophthalmopathy. Study at large: At the time of initial diagnosis and before any treatment, peripheral blood was collected. Points from the study as a whole: Expanded thyroid clonotypes (above 0.001) were mostly also found in blood.

This clonotype has at least ten counts. Its antigen is unidentified. Pregnant or lactating patients were excluded, as were those with uncontrolled infection or other autoimmune disease. The diagnostic basis comprised clinical symptoms, serum thyroxine and TRAb, thyroid ultrasound and orbital computed tomography. Amplification targeted TCR beta CDR3 regions from RNA transcripts. When the TCR CDR3 underwent first-round RT-PCR, the HTBI primer set was used. In TCRdb, the multiplex PCR reads were re-called with MiXCR into one record per CDR3 protein. The data contain hundreds of thousands of distinct CDR3 sequences, roughly 15% of them seen just once; the ten biggest clones take up around 4.1%. CDR3 length equals 11 residues. Between the trimmed V and J ends, which lost 2 bases and 6 bases, there was a span of 5 bases.

The specimen sequenced was blood. This receptor was obtained from a woman in her thirties or forties with Graves' ophthalmopathy. The rearrangement joins TRBV12-3 or TRBV12-4 to TRBJ2-7; D is unresolved. The CDR3 nucleotides read TGTGCCAGCAGTTTAAGTCGCGAGCAGTACTTC. It specifies CASSLSREQYF.